Each of the 2 T cell receptor beta chains below was sequenced from the same sample in a study of cytomegalovirus exposure and HLA in healthy donors. 13 Jbeta primers and 60 Vbeta primers were used for the PCR. Sequencing was performed with immunoSEQ multiplex PCR; in TCRdb, only in-frame clones are kept and a portion is missing. The sample contains more than 95,000 clones, around 79% of which appear only once. Material for sequencing was PBMCs. All receptors derive from a woman aged 70-85 years in good health and CMV-seropositive.

The V call is TRBV29-1, the J call TRBJ2-2; D gene unclear. CDR3 length: 13 amino acids. V lost 8 bases and J lost 6, with 16 bases in between. CDR1 and CDR2 (germline): SQVTM, ANQGSEA. In DNA, the CDR3 is TGCAGCCTGGTGACGGGTAGCTCCGGGGAGCTGTTTTTT. Translation: CSLVTGSSGELFF.

In this sample, this clone turned up a few times. V and J are TRBV6-1 and TRBJ1-2, with 7 bases aligning to TRBD1. With 8 bases clipped from V and 4 bases from J, the junction kept 7 bases outside the gene matches. The germline V gene has CDR1 MNHNS and CDR2 SASEGT. This CDR3 contains 13 residues. The CDR3 DNA reads as TGTGCCAGCGGACAAGGGGGCGGCTATGGCTACACCTTC. This sequence encodes CASGQGGGYGYTF.